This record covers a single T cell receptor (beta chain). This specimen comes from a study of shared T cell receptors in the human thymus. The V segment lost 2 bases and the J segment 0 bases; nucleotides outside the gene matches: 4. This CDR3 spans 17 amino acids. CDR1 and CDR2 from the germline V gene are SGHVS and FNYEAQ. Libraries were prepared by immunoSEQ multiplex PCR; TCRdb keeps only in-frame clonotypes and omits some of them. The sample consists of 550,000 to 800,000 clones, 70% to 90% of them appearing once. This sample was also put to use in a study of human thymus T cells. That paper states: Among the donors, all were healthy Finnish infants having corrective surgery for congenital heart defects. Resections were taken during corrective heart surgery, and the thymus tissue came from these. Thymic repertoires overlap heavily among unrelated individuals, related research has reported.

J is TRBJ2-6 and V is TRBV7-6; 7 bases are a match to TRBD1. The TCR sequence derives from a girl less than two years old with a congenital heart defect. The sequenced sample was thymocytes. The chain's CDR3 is CASSLRQGSSGANVLTF. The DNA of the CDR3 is TGTGCCAGCAGCTTAAGACAGGGAAGCTCTGGGGCCAACGTCCTGACTTTC.